The clone carrying this T cell receptor beta chain was found once. The germline V gene has CDR1 SGHRS and CDR2 YFSETQ. Trimming at V came to 10 bases and at J to 0 bases, leaving 21 bases not matched to a gene. The CDR3 extends over 20 amino acids. The data stem from a study of blood T cell repertoires in COVID-19. In the study overall: Samples taken during acute and convalescent COVID-19 were collected in the United States, Italy and Spain.

Assay: immunoSEQ multiplex PCR; the TCRdb copy retains only in-frame clones and omits some. Of under 200,000 clones listed, just under 90% are singletons. The chain carries TRBV5-1 and TRBJ2-6; TRBD2 agrees at 8 bases. The material sequenced was peripheral blood. The origin of this receptor is a man aged 18 to 30 with active or convalescent COVID-19. The CDR3 sequence: CARRLAGGAVVLSGANVLTF. CDR3 sequence (DNA): TGCGCCCGCCGCTTGGCCGGGGGGGCGGTAGTTCTCTCTGGGGCCAACGTCCTGACTTTC.